This is a list of T cell receptor beta chains from one sample in a study of tumor-infiltrating lymphocytes in primary liver carcinoma. TCRdb passed the multiplex PCR reads through MiXCR, listing each CDR3 protein once. The sample holds hundreds of thousands of distinct CDR3 sequences, about 50% seen once. The sequenced sample was peripheral blood. Receptors originate from a woman in her twenties or thirties with primary liver carcinoma and hepatitis B virus infection. CDR3s include the opening cysteine and the closing phenylalanine or tryptophan. Fields, in order: clone size, D gene, J gene, V gene, CDR3 DNA, CDR3 protein. The D gene is left open where the match is weak. The size entry is marked missing in some rows and otherwise reads once, few, many or a size class.

>NA|NA|TRBJ2-5|TRBV4-2
TGTGCCAGCAGCCAAGACACGTCCTTGGAGACCCAGTACTTC
CASSQDTSLETQYF
>many|TRBD2|TRBJ2-7|TRBV6-2/TRBV6-3
TGTGCCACCCTGCGGGTATCGGGACTAGCGTACCACGAGCAGTACTTC
CATLRVSGLAYHEQYF
>NA|TRBD2|TRBJ2-5|TRBV4-3
TGCGCCAGCAGCCAAAAACGGTCTAGCGGGAGTTACGAGACCCAGTACTTC
CASSQKRSSGSYETQYF
>NA|TRBD1|TRBJ1-3|TRBV6-5
TGTGCCAGCCGATACACAGGGGGCCCTGGAAACACCATATATTTT
CASRYTGGPGNTIYF
>NA|TRBD1|TRBJ2-2|TRBV5-1
TGCGCCAGCAAAGGGCAGGGGGCAGGATTCGGGGAGCTGTTTTTT
CASKGQGAGFGELFF
>NA|NA|TRBJ2-1|TRBV28
TGTGCCACCAGTTTAAATCCTGGAATTGGCCCCACGGGGCAGTTCTTC
CATSLNPGIGPTGQFF
>NA|TRBD1|TRBJ1-1|TRBV30
TGTGCCTGGAACTCCCAAGGGGGCCCTGAAGCTTTCTTT
CAWNSQGGPEAFF
>NA|TRBD1|TRBJ2-7|TRBV30
TGTGCCTGGAGTAATATCGGGACAGGGGACGAGCAGTACTTC
CAWSNIGTGDEQYF
>NA|NA|TRBJ1-6|TRBV12-3/TRBV12-4
TGTGCCAGCAGCAACAGGGATTCACACCTCCACTTT
CASSNRDSHLHF
>NA|NA|TRBJ2-3|TRBV19
TGTGCCAGTAGTATAAGTCCGGGAACAGGCACAGATACGCAGTATTTT
CASSISPGTGTDTQYF
>few|NA|TRBJ2-7|TRBV10-1
TGCGCCAGCAGTGAGTTTCGACATGGGGCCTACGAGCAGTACTTC
CASSEFRHGAYEQYF
>NA|TRBD2|TRBJ2-1|TRBV6-2/TRBV6-3
TGTGCCAGCAGTTACTCGATGGGGCTAGCGGAAAACAATGTGCAGTTCTTC
CASSYSMGLAENNVQFF
>few|TRBD2|TRBJ2-1|TRBV6-6
TGTGCCAGCAGCCTAATCGGGACTAGCGGGTCCTACAATGAGCAGTTCTTC
CASSLIGTSGSYNEQFF
>few|NA|TRBJ1-2|TRBV7-9
TGTGCCAGCAGCGCTTCAGGGGAGTATGGCTACACCTTC
CASSASGEYGYTF
>NA|TRBD1|TRBJ2-1|TRBV5-1
TGCGCCAGCAGCACTACAACCGGGACAGCTATCTCCTACAATGAGCAGTTCTTC
CASSTTTGTAISYNEQFF
>few|TRBD1|TRBJ2-1|TRBV6-6
TGTGCCGGCAGTGACAAACAGGGGACGGGGTACGTTGAGCAGTTCTTC
CAGSDKQGTGYVEQFF
>NA|TRBD2|TRBJ2-5|TRBV5-1
TGCGCCAGCAGCTTAAGCGGGAGGGCGGAGGAGACCCAGTACTTC
CASSLSGRAEETQYF
>NA|NA|TRBJ2-3|TRBV5-8
TGTGCCAGCAGCTTGGCGCTGTTCGATACGCAGTATTTT
CASSLALFDTQYF
>NA|NA|TRBJ2-7|TRBV11-2
TGTGCCAGCAGTACCTCGCTGGGAGACTACGAGCAGTACTTT
CASSTSLGDYEQYF
>few|NA|TRBJ2-5|TRBV4-1
TGCGCCAGCAGCCAAGGCCTAGGGCGGAAAGAGACCCAGTACTTC
CASSQGLGRKETQYF
>NA|NA|TRBJ2-5|TRBV28
TGTGCCAGCAGTTTTTCGGGGGTGACCCAGTACTTC
CASSFSGVTQYF
>NA|NA|TRBJ2-5|TRBV5-4
TGTGCCAGCAGCTTGGGGCAGCTCAAAGAGACCCAGTACTTC
CASSLGQLKETQYF
>NA|NA|TRBJ2-2|TRBV12-3/TRBV12-4
TGTGCCAACCGGGGGTGGGATACGAACACTGGGGAGCTGTTTTTT
CANRGWDTNTGELFF
>many|NA|TRBJ2-1|TRBV4-2
TGTGCCAGCAGCCAAGATAGAAGGGACAACATCTTATACAATGAGCAGTTCTTC
CASSQDRRDNILYNEQFF
>NA|NA|TRBJ2-1|TRBV4-1
TGCGTCAGCAGCCAAGTTGGGACTTACAATGAGCAGTTCTTC
CVSSQVGTYNEQFF
>NA|NA|TRBJ2-2|TRBV4-1
TGCGCCAGCAGCCCTCCCATTTCGCTCGACACCGGGGAGCTGTTGTTT
CASSPPISLDTGELLF